This T cell receptor beta chain was identified in a study of tumor-infiltrating lymphocytes in primary liver carcinoma. General observations from the study: Paired tumor-adjacent and tumor-blood samples overlapped less than tumor region pairs did.

Without any cell sorting, roughly 18-31 mg of bulk tissue yielded co-extracted RNA and DNA. The study sampled five separate regions from each tumor. Tumor samples each held over 75% viable tumor cells. A constant-region primer served to make TCR beta cDNA from approximately 490 ng total RNA. Slightly modified ARM-PCR with three nested multiplex PCR rounds yielded TCR beta libraries. Forward primers for TRBV1-TRBV30 and a C-beta reverse primer served the first two PCR rounds, at roughly 10 cycles each. Each CDR3 protein is one row after TCRdb ran MiXCR on the multiplex PCR reads. The sample comprises 50,000 to 60,000 distinct CDR3 sequences, 60% to 80% of which are singletons, and approximately 25% rests with the top ten. Germline V gene data show CDR1 as SGHRS and CDR2 as YFSETQ. The CDR3 runs to 17 residues. Trimming took 4 bases from V and 5 from J, leaving 22 bases between them. This clonotype was picked up many times. Its specificity is unknown.

V is TRBV5-1 and J is TRBJ2-1, with D perhaps TRBD2 (6 bases). Sequenced material: liver tumor tissue from sampling region 5. Described subset: tumor region T5, tumor centre. This TCR derives from a man aged 35 to 55 with primary liver carcinoma and hepatitis B virus infection. CDR3 bases: TGCGCCAGCAGCCCCCACCGTATAGCGAGACTAGACAATGAGCAGTTCTTC. This sequence encodes CASSPHRIARLDNEQFF.